This T cell receptor (beta chain) was documented in a study of shared clonotypes between healthy human individuals. Germline loops: CDR1 KGHSH, CDR2 LQKENI. The CDR3 runs 13 residues. Trimming stripped 0 bases from V and 4 bases from J, with 6 bases between. For this clone: This specimen includes other DNA sequences encoding the same CDR3.

Sequenced by immunoSEQ multiplex PCR; TCRdb stores in-frame clones only, minus some. The sample holds a few hundred thousand clones, approximately 65% seen once. Sequencing input: memory CD4+ T cells sorted from blood. Described subset: CD45RA-negative fraction. This chain uses TRBV18 with TRBJ2-5; D uncertain. The receptor was isolated from a man under 40 in good health. CDR3 DNA sequence: TGTGCCAGCTCACCACCGGTTCGAGAGACCCAGTACTTC. Protein: CASSPPVRETQYF.